This passage covers 27 T cell receptor beta chains from one sample sequenced in a study of cytomegalovirus exposure and HLA in healthy donors. Amplification used 60 Vbeta primers and 13 Jbeta primers. Assay: immunoSEQ multiplex PCR; the TCRdb copy retains only in-frame clones and omits some. The sample consists of 250,000 to 300,000 clones, roughly 81% of them appearing once. The material sequenced was PBMCs. The receptor set was obtained from a woman aged 35 to 49 in good health and CMV-seropositive.

The chain is built from TRBV7-6 and TRBJ2-7; a possible D gene is TRBD2 (6 bases). This CDR3 spans 16 amino acids. Germline-derived CDR1 and CDR2 are SGHVS and FNYEAQ. Trimming took 5 bases from V and 2 from J, leaving 19 bases between them. The CDR3 DNA reads TGTGCCAGCAGCCGGGGGACTGGCGCGGGCGCCTACGAGCAGTACTTC. It is translated as CASSRGTGAGAYEQYF.

This clone appeared a few times. In nucleotides, the CDR3 is TGTGCCAGCAGCCAAGAAGAGCAGGGAGGGTCTAATGAAAAACTGTTTTTT. It is translated as CASSQEEQGGSNEKLFF. The chain employs TRBV4-2 and TRBJ1-4; weak D call: TRBD1 (5 bases). This CDR3 contains 17 residues. Germline CDR1 reads LGHNA; CDR2 reads YNFKEQ. Trimming shortened V by 0 bases and J by 3 bases, and 14 bases separated the two germline ends.

V gene TRBV5-8 combines with J gene TRBJ2-3; a possible D gene is TRBD2 (6 bases). CDR3 length equals 15 residues. Deletions cut 4 bases from V and 0 bases from J, with 12 bases between. CDR1 and CDR2 (germline): SGHTS, YDEGEE. This CDR3 is CASSPFAGSTDTQYF. For the CDR3, the DNA is TGTGCCAGCAGCCCCTTTGCGGGGAGCACAGATACGCAGTATTTT. Full variable domain (remainder filled in from reference TRBV5-8 and TRBJ2-3): EAGVTQSPTHLIKTRGQQATLRCSPISGHTSVYWYQQALGLGLQFLLWYDEGEERNRGNFPPRFSGRQFPNYSSELNVNALELEDSALYLCASSPFAGSTDTQYFGPGTRLTVL.

The V call is TRBV28, the J call TRBJ1-2, with 8 nucleotides matching TRBD1. The CDR3 runs 14 residues. J was trimmed by 5 bases and V by 7 bases; bases with no gene match: 9. The germline CDR1 and CDR2 sequences are MDHEN and SYDVKM. Here the CDR3 DNA reads TGTGCCAGCATCACAGGGGGAGGGAGATATGGCTACACCTTC. Translated, it gives CASITGGGRYGYTF.

The chain has TRBV6-1 and TRBJ2-1, with a possible D match to TRBD2 (6 bases). Germline V gene lookup returns CDR1 MNHNS and CDR2 SASEGT. The CDR3 spans 16 residues. V was clipped by 2 bases and J by 3 bases, with 14 bases between them. The CDR3 DNA sequence: TGTGCCAGCAGTGAACTAATAGCGGACAACTACAATGAGCAGTTCTTC. Translating gives CASSELIADNYNEQFF.

This chain uses TRBV9 with TRBJ2-1, with 8 bases fitting TRBD1. The CDR3 length is 15 residues. Germline CDR1 and CDR2: SGDLS and YYNGEE. Germline trimming cut 0 bases from V and 5 bases from J; bases unmatched to any gene: 4. CDR3 sequence (DNA): TGTGCCAGCAGCGTAGGGACAGGGTTCCACAATGAGCAGTTCTTC. Its protein is CASSVGTGFHNEQFF.

This chain uses TRBV21-1 with TRBJ2-7; no check of the table's D call, TRBD1, against the DNA was made. TRBV21-1 is a pseudogene locus. The CDR3 has 14 amino acids. In DNA, the CDR3 is TGTGCCAGCAGCCCTAAGAGACAGGGCTACGAGCAGTACTTC. Translating it yields CASSPKRQGYEQYF.

The V gene is TRBV10-1, the J gene TRBJ2-3; 10 positions match TRBD1. Germline values: CDR1 WNHNN, CDR2 SYGVQD (reference sequence). The CDR3 runs to 16 residues. V lost 2 bases to trimming and J lost 2 bases; unmatched junction nucleotides: 4. The CDR3, as DNA: TGCGCCAGCAGTGAGACCGGGACAGGGGTCACAGATACGCAGTATTTT. This gives the protein CASSETGTGVTDTQYF.

This rearrangement joins TRBV7-2 to TRBJ2-7; maybe TRBD1 (6 bases). This CDR3 contains 14 residues. V was pared by 1 base and J by 2 bases, with 9 bases between. Germline V gene data show CDR1 as SGHTA and CDR2 as FQGNSA. CDR3 region: CASSLGRDTYEQYF. CDR3 DNA: TGTGCCAGCAGCTTAGGCAGGGACACCTACGAGCAGTACTTC.

This chain links TRBV29-1 with TRBJ1-1; D is perhaps TRBD1 (6 bases). The germline CDR1 and CDR2 sequences are SQVTM and ANQGSEA. V lost 4 bases, J lost 1 base, and 10 bases lay in between. This CDR3 contains 13 residues. The DNA of the CDR3 is TGCAGCGTTGTACCGACAGGGAACACTGAAGCTTTCTTT. Encoded protein: CSVVPTGNTEAFF. The whole variable domain, remainder taken from reference TRBV29-1 and TRBJ1-1, is SAVISQKPSRDICQRGTSLTIQCQVDSQVTMMFWYRQQPGQSLTLIATANQGSEATYESGFVIDKFPISRPNLTFSTLTVSNMSPEDSSIYLCSVVPTGNTEAFFGQGTRLTVV.

The rearrangement joins TRBV2 to TRBJ1-4; tentatively, D is TRBD1 (5 bases). The V end was cut by 6 bases, the J end by 7 bases, with 21 bases between. The CDR3 sequence is 16 residues long. Germline CDR1 SNHLY, CDR2 FYNNEI. CDR3 sequence: CASSVLRTSRSEKLFF. DNA of the CDR3: TGTGCCAGCAGCGTCCTCAGGACATCACGGTCTGAAAAACTGTTTTTT.

The chain links TRBV28 to TRBJ2-5; D is unresolved. V was shortened by 6 bases and J by 4 bases, with 21 bases between the two germline ends. Germline V gene lookup returns CDR1 MDHEN and CDR2 SYDVKM. The CDR3 is 16 residues long. The CDR3 spells CASSLGGRYLGETQYF. CDR3 coding DNA: TGTGCCAGCAGCCTAGGTGGCAGATACCTGGGAGAGACCCAGTACTTC.

This clone was counted a single time. The J gene is TRBJ2-2, the V gene TRBV5-1, with TRBD1 identical over 8 bases. The CDR3 covers 19 residues. Germline CDR1 and CDR2: SGHRS and YFSETQ. The trim removed 1 base at V and 0 bases at J, leaving 11 bases unmatched. The CDR3 here is CASSLRDRPPLSNTGELFF. The CDR3 bases are TGCGCCAGCAGCTTGAGGGACAGGCCTCCCCTTTCGAACACCGGGGAGCTGTTTTTT.

V usage is TRBV19 and J usage is TRBJ2-7; D not resolved. Germline assignment: CDR1 LNHDA and CDR2 SQIVND (reference sequence). V was cut by 3 bases and J by 2 bases, with 14 bases left in between. This CDR3 contains 15 residues. The CDR3 sequence is CASSMGSSPTYEQYF. CDR3 nucleotide sequence: TGTGCCAGTAGTATGGGCAGCAGCCCCACCTACGAGCAGTACTTC.

V is TRBV4-2 and J is TRBJ1-1; D not resolved. The V gene lost 0 bases and the J gene lost 8 bases, with 7 bases spanning the gap. The CDR3 length is 12 residues. Per the germline V gene, CDR1 is LGHNA and CDR2 is YNFKEQ. This CDR3 is CASSQENYEAFF. In DNA form, the CDR3 reads TGTGCCAGCAGCCAAGAAAACTACGAAGCTTTCTTT.

This sequence joins TRBV20-1 and TRBJ2-1; D unresolved. The CDR3 has 10 amino acids. V shed 3 bases and J shed 9 bases, with 6 bases lying between them. Germline values: CDR1 DFQATT, CDR2 SNEGSKA (reference sequence). CDR3 in DNA: TGCAGTGCTAGTCGCGGTGAGCAGTTCTTC. Residues: CSASRGEQFF.

This chain links TRBV9 with TRBJ2-7; tentatively, D is TRBD2 (5 bases). With 4 bases removed from V and 7 bases from J, the gap between germline ends came to 15 bases. Germline CDR1 is SGDLS and CDR2 is YYNGEE. The CDR3 extends over 13 amino acids. CDR3 nucleotide sequence: TGTGCCAGCAGCCCTACAAGCTGGAGGGAGCAGTACTTC. It yields the protein CASSPTSWREQYF.

V gene TRBV7-8 combines with J gene TRBJ2-5, with D tentatively TRBD2 (5 bases). Germline V CDR1 and CDR2: SGHVS, FQNEAQ. The V end lost 1 base, the J end lost 0 bases, and 6 bases lay between the germline ends. The CDR3 spans 14 residues. The CDR3 loop reads CASSLVAYQETQYF. CDR3 DNA: TGTGCCAGCAGCTTAGTAGCGTACCAAGAGACCCAGTACTTC.

The chain links TRBV4-2 to TRBJ2-1; 8 bases agree with TRBD1. The CDR3 covers 15 residues. V trimming: 0 bases; J trimming: 6 bases; junction bases outside the gene matches: 4. From germline, CDR1 is LGHNA and CDR2 YNFKEQ. CDR3 residues: CASSQEGRGLNEQFF. DNA of the CDR3: TGTGCCAGCAGCCAAGAAGGCAGGGGGCTCAATGAGCAGTTCTTC.

The chain links TRBV7-2 to TRBJ2-7; TRBD1 aligns across 11 bases. Germline V gene lookup returns CDR1 SGHTA and CDR2 FQGNSA. V dropped 0 bases and J dropped 2; count of bases not matched to a gene: 3. The CDR3 contains 16 residues. The CDR3 DNA reads TGTGCCAGCAGCTTAGCAGGGACAGGGGGTGCCTACGAGCAGTACTTC. Translated: CASSLAGTGGAYEQYF.

This clone was detected only once. This chain uses TRBV7-7 with TRBJ2-7, with D maybe TRBD1 (6 bases). With 4 bases removed from V and 1 base from J, the gap between germline ends came to 11 bases. This CDR3 is 14 amino acids long. CDR1 and CDR2 from the germline V gene are SSHAT and FNYEAQ (reference sequence). The CDR3 DNA is TGTGCCAGCAGCTCATCGACAGGTTCCTACGAGCAGTACTTC. Its translation: CASSSSTGSYEQYF. Together with reference TRBV7-7 and TRBJ2-7, the CDR3 gives the full variable domain: GAGVSQSPRYKVTKRGQDVTLRCDPISSHATLYWYQQALGQGPEFLTYFNYEAQPDKSGLPSDRFSAERPEGSISTLTIQRTEQRDSAMYRCASSSSTGSYEQYFGPGTRLTVT.

The V call is TRBV10-3, the J call TRBJ1-1; tentative D call: TRBD1 (6 bases). V lost 2 bases, J lost 5 bases, and 12 bases lay in between. The CDR3 extends over 14 amino acids. Germline CDR1 and CDR2: ENHRY and SYGVKD. CDR3 region: CAISETPDSTEAFF. The CDR3 coding sequence is TGTGCCATCAGTGAGACCCCGGACAGTACTGAAGCTTTCTTT.

This chain uses TRBV2 with TRBJ2-1; D is possibly TRBD2 (7 bases). Germline CDR1 SNHLY, CDR2 FYNNEI. Trimming cost V 1 base and J 4 bases, with 20 bases left between them. CDR3 length: 18 residues. CDR3 region: CASSEVWGGYPGYNEQFF. In DNA form, the CDR3 reads TGTGCCAGCAGTGAAGTGTGGGGGGGCTATCCAGGATACAATGAGCAGTTCTTC. Complete variable domain (other parts from reference TRBV2 and TRBJ2-1): EPEVTQTPSHQVTQMGQEVILRCVPISNHLYFYWYRQILGQKVEFLVSFYNNEISEKSEIFDDQFSVERPDGSNFTLKIRSTKLEDSAMYFCASSEVWGGYPGYNEQFFGPGTRLTVL.

The chain has TRBV7-9 and TRBJ2-1; 7 bases agree with TRBD1. Germline CDR1 is SEHNR and CDR2 is FQNEAQ (reference sequence). The CDR3 extends over 16 amino acids. V shed 5 bases and J 2 bases; nucleotides not matched to a gene: 9. CDR3 sequence: CASSHSPGGTYNEQFF. The CDR3 coding sequence is TGTGCCAGCAGCCATAGCCCAGGGGGAACCTACAATGAGCAGTTCTTC.

This clone was counted between two and nine times. This chain links TRBV9 with TRBJ2-2; TRBD1 matches 10 bases. Germline V CDR1 and CDR2: SGDLS, YYNGEE. Germline trimming cut 2 bases from V and 3 bases from J; bases unmatched to any gene: 4. CDR3 length equals 16 residues. The CDR3 bases are TGTGCCAGCAGCGTTGCCGGGACAGGGGACACCGGGGAGCTGTTTTTT. It encodes CASSVAGTGDTGELFF. Together with reference TRBV9 and TRBJ2-2, the CDR3 gives the full variable domain: DSGVTQTPKHLITATGQRVTLRCSPRSGDLSVYWYQQSLDQGLQFLIQYYNGEERAKGNILERFSAQQFPDLHSELNLSSLELGDSALYFCASSVAGTGDTGELFFGEGSRLTVL.

The J gene is TRBJ1-2, the V gene TRBV6-5; TRBD1 might be the D (6 bases). The V gene lost 5 bases and the J gene lost 3 bases, with 16 bases spanning the gap. This CDR3 has 15 amino acids. Germline-derived CDR1 and CDR2 are MNHEY and SVGAGI. This CDR3 reads CASSNPGAGDYGYTF. CDR3 nucleotide sequence: TGTGCCAGCAGTAACCCAGGGGCGGGGGACTATGGCTACACCTTC.

V is TRBV6-5 and J is TRBJ1-3; weak D call: TRBD1 (6 bases). Germline V gene sequence: CDR1 MNHEY, CDR2 SVGAGI. V was shortened by 0 bases and J by 7 bases, with 16 bases between the two germline ends. The CDR3 runs to 16 residues. The CDR3 is CASSYSFTGKVNTIYF. In nucleotides, the CDR3 is TGTGCCAGCAGTTACTCCTTCACAGGGAAGGTCAACACCATATATTTT.